The T cell receptor beta chain under discussion was sequenced for a study of blood T cell repertoires in COVID-19. Study at large: Sites in the United States, Italy and Spain provided acute and convalescent COVID-19 samples.

The CDR3 spans 14 residues. Germline V CDR1 and CDR2: ENHRY, SYGVKD. V was pared by 10 bases and J by 6 bases, with 21 bases between. Some clones are missing from TCRdb's copy, which holds only in-frame ones; the method was immunoSEQ multiplex PCR. The sample records around 180,000 clones, around 90% being singletons. The clonotype comes from a human donor in a cohort sampled during active COVID-19. Sample: peripheral blood. This sequence joins TRBV10-3 and TRBJ1-1, with D possibly matching TRBD1 (5 bases). This chain's CDR3 is CATLRGGEGPEAFF. CDR3 nucleotide sequence: TGTGCCACCCTTCGGGGGGGAGAGGGCCCTGAAGCTTTCTTT.